This paragraph reports one TCR beta chain. These data are taken from a study of blood T cell repertoires in COVID-19. Study at large: The United States, Italy and Spain supplied acute and convalescent COVID-19 samples.

The assay was immunoSEQ multiplex PCR, and TCRdb's table has in-frame clones only and misses some. The profile shows 28,000 or so clones, approximately 81% of them singletons. The germline V gene has CDR1 MNHEY and CDR2 SVGEGT. The ends lost 6 bases at V and 10 bases at J; junction bases unmatched: 10. The CDR3 sequence is 16 residues long. The clonotype was recovered from a human donor in a cohort sampled during active COVID-19. This chain joins TRBV6-2 or TRBV6-3 and TRBJ2-1; 15 positions match TRBD2. The sample consisted of peripheral blood. CDR3 nucleotide sequence: TGTGCCAGCAGCGAACTGCGGACTAGCGGGAGGGTAGAGCAGTTCTTC. Translation gives CASSELRTSGRVEQFF.